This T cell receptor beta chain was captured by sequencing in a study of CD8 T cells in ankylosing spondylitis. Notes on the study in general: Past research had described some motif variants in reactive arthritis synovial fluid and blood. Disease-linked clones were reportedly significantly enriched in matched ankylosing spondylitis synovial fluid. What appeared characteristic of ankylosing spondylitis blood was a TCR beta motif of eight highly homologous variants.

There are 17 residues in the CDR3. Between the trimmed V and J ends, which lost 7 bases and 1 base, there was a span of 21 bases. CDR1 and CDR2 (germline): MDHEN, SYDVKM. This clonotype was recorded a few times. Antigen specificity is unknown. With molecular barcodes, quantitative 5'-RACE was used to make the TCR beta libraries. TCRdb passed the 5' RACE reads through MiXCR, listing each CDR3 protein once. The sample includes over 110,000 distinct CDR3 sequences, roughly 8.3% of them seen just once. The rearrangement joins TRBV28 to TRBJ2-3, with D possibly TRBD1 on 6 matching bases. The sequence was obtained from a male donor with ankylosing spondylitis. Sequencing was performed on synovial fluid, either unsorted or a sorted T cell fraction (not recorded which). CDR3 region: CASIPRGPTFGTDTQYF. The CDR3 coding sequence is TGTGCCAGCATCCCCAGGGGTCCAACTTTTGGCACAGATACGCAGTATTTT.